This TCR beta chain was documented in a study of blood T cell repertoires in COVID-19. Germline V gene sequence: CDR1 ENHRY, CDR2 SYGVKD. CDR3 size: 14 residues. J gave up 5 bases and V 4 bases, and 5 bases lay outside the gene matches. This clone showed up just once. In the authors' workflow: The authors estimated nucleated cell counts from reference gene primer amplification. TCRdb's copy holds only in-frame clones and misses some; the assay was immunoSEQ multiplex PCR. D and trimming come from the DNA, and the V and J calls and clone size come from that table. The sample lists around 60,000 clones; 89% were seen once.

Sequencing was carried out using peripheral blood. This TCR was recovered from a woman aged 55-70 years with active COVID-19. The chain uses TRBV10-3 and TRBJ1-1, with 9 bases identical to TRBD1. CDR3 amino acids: CAISVRDRETEAFF. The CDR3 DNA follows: TGTGCCATCAGTGTACGGGACAGGGAAACTGAAGCTTTCTTT.